This TCR beta chain was captured in a study of cytomegalovirus exposure and HLA in healthy donors. For this clone: Its antigen is as yet unknown.

Study conclusions and caveats: Sequencing likely caused a cluster of highly shared sequence variants. Follow-up analysis later connected one missense variant in DCLRE1C with trimming of TCR beta V- and J-genes. Previous analysis showed most TCR beta V segments were productive about 87% or about 30% of the time.

Primers: 60 Vbeta forward and 13 Jbeta reverse. Repertoires were generated with immunoSEQ multiplex PCR, while TCRdb's copy carries only in-frame clones and drops some. The data hold tens of thousands of clones, with roughly 70% observed a single time. Trimming removed 0 bases from V and 7 bases from J, with 12 bases in between. CDR1 and CDR2 from the germline V gene are GTSNPN and SVGIG (reference sequence). The CDR3 is 13 amino acids. Donors consisted of healthy bone marrow donors. The chain has TRBV30 and TRBJ1-1, with D hard to call. Sequencing used PBMCs. The sequence was collected from an older woman in good health and CMV-seropositive. CDR3 sequence: CAWSVRGLGEAFF. In DNA, the CDR3 is TGTGCCTGGAGTGTAAGAGGGTTGGGTGAAGCTTTCTTT.